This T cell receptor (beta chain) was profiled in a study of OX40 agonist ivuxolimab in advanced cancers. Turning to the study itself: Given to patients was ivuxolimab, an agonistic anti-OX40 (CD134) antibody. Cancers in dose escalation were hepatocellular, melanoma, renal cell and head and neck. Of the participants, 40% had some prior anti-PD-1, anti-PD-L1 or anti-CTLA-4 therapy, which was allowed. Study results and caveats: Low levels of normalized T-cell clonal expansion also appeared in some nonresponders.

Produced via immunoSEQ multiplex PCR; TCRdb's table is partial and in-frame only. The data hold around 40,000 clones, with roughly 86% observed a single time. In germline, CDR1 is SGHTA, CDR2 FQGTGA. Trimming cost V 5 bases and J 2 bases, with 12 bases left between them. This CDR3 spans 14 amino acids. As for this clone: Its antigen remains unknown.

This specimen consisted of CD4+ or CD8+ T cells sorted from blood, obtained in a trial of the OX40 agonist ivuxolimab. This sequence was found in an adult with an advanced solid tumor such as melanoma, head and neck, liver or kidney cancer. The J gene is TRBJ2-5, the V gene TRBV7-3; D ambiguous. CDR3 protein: CASSIGPWQETQYF. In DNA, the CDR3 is TGTGCCAGCAGCATTGGGCCCTGGCAAGAGACCCAGTACTTC.